This entry concerns a single TCR beta chain. No cognate antigen has been identified for it. The CDR3 numbers 14 residues from cysteine through phenylalanine. The only DNA kept is the CDR3, 42 bases in frame from the first base. V and J lose 6 bases and 3 bases, and a span of 14 bases separates them. The germline V gene gives CDR1 as MRHNA and CDR2 as SNTAGT. The cohort consisted of hundreds of healthy bone marrow donors. Cohort members were all nominally healthy when sampled, although unrecorded immune exposures were likely present. The donor tested CMV seronegative, placing the donor among the 350 or so seronegative members of the cohort. Every donor gave a peripheral blood sample, and the peripheral blood mononuclear cells from that sample were used for TCR beta sequencing. The Qiagen DNeasy Blood Extraction Kit was used to extract genomic DNA from the blood cell samples. Library generation was performed with the immunoSEQ multiplex PCR assay. For the multiplex PCR, a mixture combining 60 forward primers for TCR Vbeta segments and 13 reverse primers for TCR Jbeta segments was used. The CDR3 region of rearranged TCR beta genes was amplified from genomic DNA by a multiplex PCR assay. The Illumina HiSeq System was used to sequence the amplified TCR beta libraries as 87-base-pair reads. In the authors' own workflow: A later analysis counted approximately 76 million unique TCR beta chains across the 690 or so repertoires, and roughly 9.9 million of these chains were shared by at least two donors. To remove PCR and sequencing errors, raw reads were error-corrected and collapsed into unique sequences using a nearest-neighbor algorithm that merged closely related sequences. Alignment of CDR3 sequences to IMGT reference sequences was used to assign V, D and J gene segments. For a sequence to be retained, at least a six-nucleotide match to both a V gene segment and a J gene segment was required. A rearrangement was called productive if the CDR3 had no stop codons and remained in frame with V and J, and every other rearrangement was called non-productive. Following IMGT convention, CDR3 was defined as the stretch from the second conserved V-encoded cysteine up to the conserved J-encoded phenylalanine. Sequences without an unambiguous match to a single V gene segment were excluded from the earlier analysis of 450 to 750 of the donors. In an earlier analysis of around 590 of the donors, a V segment was called functional when productive rearrangements were above 56.7%, and segregating when the standard deviation between donors exceeded 5%. A statistical classification framework was developed to diagnose cytomegalovirus status using the catalog of TCR beta chain sequences. In a later analysis, TCR nucleotide sequences were compared against IMGT/GENE-DB human TR gene sequences so that V and J genes could be assigned. The TCRdist pipeline was used in a later analysis to assign CDR3 sequences and most-parsimonious VDJ recombination scenarios. In a later analysis, each TCR beta chain was defined by its CDR3 amino acid sequence together with its V-gene family, and reads lacking a unique V-gene family were excluded. In a later analysis, around 650 highly shared, low-generation-probability nucleotide sequences were removed to address suspected cross-contamination and a sequencing artifact. For each public chain, a later analysis derived a clonal expansion index from normalized ranks of inferred template counts within each repertoire. Generation probabilities in a later analysis came from a VDJ recombination model fitted to out-of-frame rearrangements, and those results were checked against IGoR. In a later analysis, TCR-TCR, TCR-HLA and TCR-CMV co-occurrence was scored with hypergeometric tests, and a repertoire-size bias correction was applied to TCR pairs. In a later analysis, false discovery rates were estimated by permuting HLA or CMV assignments 20 times. In a later analysis, co-occurring TCRs were grouped using DBSCAN, with TCRdist sequence similarity added in when clustering inside HLA-allele-positive subsets. Co-occurrence clustering excluded repertoires with fewer than 30,000 or more than 120,000 public chains, plus five with anomalous nucleotide sharing. The immuneACCESS repertoire file appears here via TCRdb, limited to in-frame rearrangements. These files lack a portion of the clones; in checked studies, under half of the deficit traces to unresolved V genes, and the cause of the others is not known. D and trimming were read from the DNA, whereas the V and J calls and clone size are those reported in that table. This sample's table carries just over 80,000 clones. The top ten clones comprise 1.1% of the sample.

The sample belongs to a study of cytomegalovirus exposure and HLA in healthy donors listed by TCRdb under 2017. Broadly, across the study: In an earlier analysis of under 600 of the donors, 276 Gb of sequence data and approximately 120 million unique TCR beta sequences from roughly 180 million T cells were reported. Typing coverage differed by locus: A, B, C, DRB1 and DQB1 were typed in about 620-630 donors, DQA1 in about 500, DPA1 in 600 to 610, and DPB1 in 450 to 490. Of the approximately 400 genotyped donors, about 84% fell in the genetic ancestry cluster associated with self-reported Caucasian donors. A later analysis re-analyzed previously published TCR beta repertoires from approximately 670 donors and added high-resolution HLA genotyping to study TCR occurrence patterns. On average, roughly 250,000 unique TCR beta nucleotide sequences were sequenced per donor among 398 genotyped donors of the cohort, with roughly a sixth of those sequences being non-productive. Because of strong linkage in the cohort, four or five DR-DQ haplotypes were treated as single units for association and clustering. The study used immunosequencing to profile the T cell repertoires of 670 or so subjects and linked those repertoires to cytomegalovirus serostatus. Besides the first cohort of around 700 subjects, a separate validation cohort made up of about 120 different subjects was used. Approximately 300 gigabases of sequencing data and some 85 million unique TCR sequences were included in an early release covering about 700 HLA-typed donors. In a later genetic analysis, genome-wide SNP genotypes for about three fifths of the roughly 670 donors were used, and that subset was treated as a discovery cohort. Alongside the repertoire data, information on donor age, sex, ethnicity and CMV serostatus was compiled. Class I and class II HLA loci were covered by the typing at four-digit resolution. All discovery cohort repertoires had been generated on a single sequencing platform. The aim of the study was to test whether cataloging public T cell receptors could identify signatures of past pathogen exposure. To predict cytomegalovirus infection status, the study brought together high-throughput TCR immunosequencing, statistical association of individual TCRs with disease status, and machine learning. The later analysis used no new phenotypic data to find candidate immune exposures, relying instead on TCR beta sequences and their occurrence across donors. An earlier analysis of nearly 600 of the donors applied high-throughput TCR beta sequencing to assess whether each TCR beta V gene segment acted as functional or pseudogenic. On the study overall, not on this receptor specifically: CMV serostatus was the only immune exposure information available for the cohort. Because the 87-base-pair reads could not distinguish some IMGT-functional V segments, including TRBV6-2 and TRBV6-3, those segments were excluded. According to the authors, the approach could potentially be generalized to other disease states and immunological phenotypes. A later analysis found that most CMV-associated TCR beta chains appeared HLA-restricted, with HLA associations seemingly driven largely by CMV exposure. An earlier analysis of around 540 of the donors showed that most TCR beta V segments appeared in productive rearrangements either about 87% or about 30% of the time, which broadly matched IMGT annotations. Linkage disequilibrium might explain the correlated functional status among segregating V segments, but an unknown experimental factor could not be ruled out. Most TCR sequences were observed very rarely across donors, whereas some public TCRs were present in many individuals. A later analysis found that HLA-associated TCR beta chains were more clonally expanded and had lower generation probabilities than equally common non-associated chains. Three of the identified cytomegalovirus-associated TCR beta chains were confirmed in vitro to be specific for cytomegalovirus antigens. A later genetic analysis reported fewer N-insertions in productive TCRs among donors in an Asian-associated ancestry cluster than the approximately 670-donor mean. In a later analysis, several top co-occurrence clusters were reported to appear linked to parvovirus B19, influenza, CMV and Epstein-Barr virus. The earlier analysis of 587 of the donors excluded about 16 rarely observed V segments, including chromosome 9 orphons, because counts were too low. In both the original and validation cohorts, the classifier was reported to diagnose cytomegalovirus status with high specificity and sensitivity. A further reported finding was that TCR beta sequences accurately predicted the HLA-A and HLA-B alleles for most subjects in the first cohort. A later analysis found that TCR association rates varied across HLA loci, with DRB1 alleles showing the most associated TCRs and HLA-C alleles the fewest. A cluster of highly shared sequence variants was judged likely to be a technical artifact of the sequencing pipeline. An association between a missense DCLRE1C variant and V-gene and J-gene trimming of TCR beta chains was found in a later genetic analysis and replicated in an independent cohort. At a false discovery rate of 0.05, a later analysis linked about 16,000 TCR beta sequences to specific HLA alleles. A total of roughly 160 TCR beta chains were listed by the study as associated with cytomegalovirus. Assigning TCR associations to individual alleles was difficult when HLA alleles, especially DR and DQ, strongly co-occurred. Because some donors lacked HLA typing at each locus, the association tests relied only on the typed subset. This cohort had only TCR beta chains sequenced, and the lack of alpha or paired-chain data limited which features could be detected. Roughly uniform sequencing depth across donors was assumed in presence/absence analyses, although this assumption may not hold.

This sequence was found in a woman aged 25 to 39 in good health and CMV-seronegative. The sample taken for sequencing was PBMCs. The sequence is built from TRBV6-4 and TRBJ1-1; TRBD1 might be the D gene, on 5 matching bases. The nucleotide sequence reads TGTGCCAGCAGCGCCTATCCAGGGTACACTGAAGCTTTCTTT. This encodes CASSAYPGYTEAFF.